The 19 T cell receptor beta chains listed next were all sequenced from one sample in a study of tumor-infiltrating lymphocytes in primary liver carcinoma. Starting from approximately 0.45 ug of total RNA, TCR beta cDNA was produced with a primer in the constant region. A slightly modified ARM-PCR protocol with three nested multiplex PCR rounds produced these TCR beta libraries. A C-beta reverse primer and TRBV1-TRBV30 forward primers served in each of the first two PCR rounds, at 9 to 10 cycles apiece. TCRdb fed the multiplex PCR reads into MiXCR, producing one record per CDR3 protein. The table lists roughly 120,000 distinct CDR3 sequences, 65% to 75% of them singletons. Unsorted bulk tissue, about 19-32 mg of it, served as the source for co-extraction of RNA and DNA. Sequences were obtained from tumor-adjacent normal liver tissue. The receptor set was obtained from a woman in her sixties or seventies with primary liver carcinoma and hepatitis B virus infection.

The gene calls are TRBV5-6 and TRBJ1-1; D gene uncertain. Trimming removed 8 bases at V and 5 bases at J, with 22 bases between. Germline CDR1 is SGHDT and CDR2 is YYEEEE. CDR3 length: 15 amino acids. The DNA for the CDR3 is TGTGCCAGAAGCATGGCCCAGAGAGGGAGGACTGAAGCTTTCTTT. Translation: CARSMAQRGRTEAFF.

With respect to this clonotype: This sequence may be a read error, since a much larger clone differs from it by one base. The V and J genes are TRBV7-9 and TRBJ2-3, with 12 bases aligning to TRBD2. V was pared by 8 bases and J by 4 bases, with 16 bases of the junction left unmatched. CDR1 is SEHNR and CDR2 is FQNEAQ in the germline V gene (reference sequence). This CDR3 comprises 18 residues. The CDR3, as DNA: TGTGCCAGCGGCTCCCTTACCGGGCTAGCGGGAGGGGCAGATACGCAGTATTTT. Protein sequence: CASGSLTGLAGGADTQYF.

The chain couples TRBV29-1 to TRBJ1-1, with unresolved D. V was clipped by 4 bases and J by 0 bases, with 12 bases between them. From germline, CDR1 is SQVTM and CDR2 ANQGSEA. This CDR3 region has 14 residues. The CDR3 DNA reads TGCAGCGTTGTGTCAGGACGACTGAACACTGAAGCTTTCTTT. This translates into CSVVSGRLNTEAFF.

In regard to this clonotype: In this CDR3 the conserved last residue, phenylalanine or tryptophan, is missing, so a read error is likely. The chain couples TRBV5-1 to TRBJ2-3, with TRBD2 matching over 8 bases. The J segment lost 6 bases and the V segment lost 0 bases, leaving 6 bases of the junction unmatched. The CDR3 consists of 15 residues. CDR1 and CDR2 (germline): SGHRS, YFSETQ. CDR3 protein: CASSLASGPEDTQYI. The CDR3, as DNA: TGCGCCAGCAGCTTGGCTAGCGGGCCTGAGGATACGCAGTATATT.

This clonotype showed up many times. This chain joins TRBV7-9 and TRBJ1-5; D is unresolved. Germline lookup yields CDR1 SEHNR and CDR2 FQNEAQ (reference sequence). This CDR3 contains 14 residues. V lost 6 bases and J lost 2, with 11 bases in between. In DNA, the CDR3 is TGTGCCAGCAGTCGCGCCCCTGGCAATCAGCCCCAGCATTTT. Its protein product is CASSRAPGNQPQHF.

This clonotype was counted many times. The V call is TRBV4-1, the J call TRBJ2-7; 9 positions agree with TRBD2. Germline V gene lookup returns CDR1 MGHRA and CDR2 YSYEKL. The CDR3 is made up of 17 amino acids. Trimming removed 1 base from V and 4 bases from J; junction bases left unmatched: 11. CDR3 in amino acids: CASSQVTAAGGPYEQYF. CDR3 nucleotide sequence: TGCGCCAGCAGCCAAGTCACGGCGGCGGGAGGGCCTTACGAGCAGTACTTC.

Regarding this clonotype: One end of the junction is discordant with germline, which a read error may explain. The chain combines TRBV13 with TRBJ1-5, with D perhaps TRBD1 (5 bases). The CDR3 totals 15 residues. CDR1 is PRHDT and CDR2 is FYEKMQ in the germline V gene (reference sequence). CDR3 protein: CASSLGRGGYQLQHF. The CDR3 nucleotides read TGTGCCAGCAGCTTAGGCCGGGGGGGGTATCAGCTCCAGCATTTT.

To note about this clonotype: In this CDR3 the conserved last residue, phenylalanine or tryptophan, is missing, so a read error is likely. The limits of the CDR3 on the DNA are not certain, so only TCRdb's listed CDR3 is given. This sequence joins TRBV11-2 and TRBJ2-3; TRBD1 was called by the table and not checked on the DNA. The CDR3 is made up of 13 amino acids, end residues included. CDR1 is SGHAT and CDR2 is FQNNGV in the germline V gene. This CDR3 is CASHRGTTDTRYL.

The chain recombines TRBV28 with TRBJ2-7; D gene unclear. The ends were cut back, 2 bases at V and 5 bases at J, with 10 bases in the middle. CDR3 length: 13 residues. Per germline, CDR1 MDHEN and CDR2 SYDVKM. The CDR3 coding sequence is TGTGCCAGCAGTTTAAACGTCAAAGACGAGCAGTACTTC. Residues: CASSLNVKDEQYF.

The genes are TRBV12-3 or TRBV12-4 and TRBJ2-7; D is possibly TRBD1 or TRBD2 (6 bases each). V was shortened by 7 bases and J by 4 bases, with 20 bases between the two germline ends. The CDR3 is 15 residues long. CDR3 loop: CASTQVGLGGYEQYF. CDR3 sequence (DNA): TGTGCCAGCACGCAAGTCGGGTTAGGGGGGTACGAGCAGTACTTC.

The chain couples TRBV7-9 to TRBJ2-4; weak D call: TRBD2 (6 bases). Germline CDR1 reads SEHNR; CDR2 reads FQNEAQ (reference sequence). The CDR3 contains 12 residues. The germline V and J ends were trimmed by 8 bases and 9 bases, with 14 bases remaining between them. In DNA, the CDR3 is TGTGCCAGCTGCCCCCAGGAGGGCATTCAGTACTTC. Translated: CASCPQEGIQYF.

Comments on this clonotype: Just one base apart from a much larger clone, this may be a read error. The chain couples TRBV12-3 or TRBV12-4 to TRBJ1-1; D ambiguous. This CDR3 contains 15 residues. Trimming left V 2 bases short and J 4 bases short, with 14 bases between. For the CDR3, the DNA is TGTGCCAGCAGTTTACAGGAACCCGCAGGCACTGAAGCTTTCTTT. It translates to CASSLQEPAGTEAFF.

The table lists this clonotype with a count of one. A read error may explain this, as a much larger clone is one base away. V usage is TRBV5-1 and J usage is TRBJ2-1, with D tentatively TRBD2 (5 bases). V lost 6 bases, J lost 8 bases, and 18 bases lay in between. The CDR3 is made up of 14 amino acids. CDR1 is SGHRS, CDR2 YFSETQ, per germline. The CDR3, as DNA: TGCGCCAGCAAAAGCGTGAGGGCCGAGGATGAGCAGTTCTTC. Translation: CASKSVRAEDEQFF. Variable domain in full (rest from reference TRBV5-1 and TRBJ2-1): KAGVTQTPRYLIKTRGQQVTLSCSPISGHRSVSWYQQTPGQGLQFLFEYFSETQRNKGNFPGRFSGRQFSNSRSEMNVSTLELGDSALYLCASKSVRAEDEQFFGPGTRLTVL.

Notes on this clonotype: This CDR3 is missing its conserved last phenylalanine or tryptophan, likely due to a read error. The DNA is left out, because the CDR3 cannot be placed on it with certainty; the CDR3 is given as TCRdb lists it. This chain connects TRBV7-9 to TRBJ2-1; the DNA was not used to check the table's D call, TRBD1. Germline loops: CDR1 SEHNR, CDR2 FQNEAQ (reference sequence). The CDR3 is 13 amino acids long, termini counted. CDR3 region: CASSLTGGGIPFL.

The CDR3 reads CASSWGTSGMTDTQYF. The DNA for the CDR3 is TGTGCCAGCAGTTGGGGGACTAGCGGGATGACAGATACGCAGTATTTT. V is TRBV28 and J is TRBJ2-3; 13 bases line up with TRBD2. The CDR3 length is 16 residues. Germline values: CDR1 MDHEN, CDR2 SYDVKM. V was clipped by 4 bases and J by 3 bases; unmatched bases: 4.

The chain is built from TRBV6-2 or TRBV6-3 and TRBJ2-1; D possibly corresponds to TRBD1 (6 bases). The CDR3 runs 13 residues. Germline CDR1 MNHEY, CDR2 SVGEGT. The V end was cut by 7 bases, the J end by 6 bases, with 13 bases between. CDR3: CASICLQGNEQFF. The CDR3 nucleotides are TGTGCCAGCATTTGCTTACAGGGCAATGAGCAGTTCTTC.

Regarding this clonotype: Just one base apart from a much larger clone, this may be a read error. V usage is TRBV7-9 and J usage is TRBJ1-3; a possible D gene is TRBD1 (5 bases). V was trimmed by 7 bases and J by 0 bases, leaving 10 bases between them. The CDR3 extends over 14 amino acids. CDR1 is SEHNR and CDR2 is FQNEAQ in the germline V gene (reference sequence). This CDR3 reads CASNSRVSGNTIYF. The CDR3 DNA follows: TGTGCCAGCAACTCCAGGGTCTCTGGAAACACCATATATTTT. The variable domain in full, with the rest retrieved from reference TRBV7-9 and TRBJ1-3, is DTGVSQNPRHKITKRGQNVTFRCDPISEHNRLYWYRQTLGQGPEFLTYFQNEAQLEKSRLLSDRFSAERPKGSFSTLEIQRTEQGDSAMYLCASNSRVSGNTIYFGEGSWLTVV.

The chain joins TRBV7-8 to TRBJ2-7; D gene ambiguous. From germline, CDR1 is SGHVS and CDR2 FQNEAQ. This CDR3 comprises 18 residues. Deletions cut 4 bases from V and 0 bases from J, with 22 bases between. The CDR3 bases are TGTGCCAGCAGCTCGGGTCGCGGTCGTACTATGAGCTCCTACGAGCAGTACTTC. Translating it yields CASSSGRGRTMSSYEQYF.

With regard to this clonotype: An end of the junction does not agree with germline; a read error may underlie this. The J gene is TRBJ2-7, the V gene TRBV6-1; D may be TRBD1 or TRBD2 (5 bases each). CDR1 MNHNS and CDR2 SASEGT come from the germline V gene. The CDR3 loop spans 14 amino acids. The chain's CDR3 is CASLVGPSYYEQCF. CDR3 bases: TGTGCCAGTCTCGTGGGACCAAGCTACTACGAGCAATGTTTC.